Reported below is one T cell receptor beta chain. Its antigen target is currently unknown. No quality values exist for individual bases; no much larger clone is one base distant. This sample was taken from a study of blood T cell repertoires in COVID-19 (dated by TCRdb to 2019 to 2021). With respect to the entire study: Samples from collaborators originated in the United States, Italy and Spain and spanned both the acute and convalescent phases of COVID-19. The prospective study material was composed of cDNA or gDNA derived from T cells, B-cell-depleted T cells, or PBMCs. Subjects who had been exposed to COVID-19, were actively infected with it, or had recovered from it provided the deeply sampled blood TCRbeta repertoires that made up the dataset. The repertoires were made available in a free public database intended to serve as a resource for research on the immune response to SARS-CoV-2. The samples were drawn from two sources: the first 160 participants of the ongoing ImmuneRACE study, and approximately 1,300 subjects contributed by 6 global collaborators. Sample metadata almost always included a de-identified subject ID, COVID-19 status, age in years and sex. Where HLA class I and class II types were available, the types were taken from metadata supplied by the sample provider, not from assay-based typing. General conclusions and limits of the study: How much clinical and demographic metadata was included differed by source and by participant, and the metadata was provided uncurated.

Each collaborating institution followed its own protocols to collect whole blood in K2EDTA tubes. For TCRbeta analysis, collaborators shipped samples as frozen whole blood, isolated PBMCs, or DNA extracted from either of those sample types. The CDR3 starts with the cysteine, ends with the phenylalanine, and has 13 residues. Just the 39-base CDR3 DNA is kept, in frame starting at base 1. CDR1 SNHLY and CDR2 FYNNEI are derived from the germline V gene. Relative to germline, V is 11 bases shorter and J is 5 bases shorter, with 15 bases between their ends. The immunoSEQ Assay, a bias-controlled multiplex PCR, was used to amplify TCRbeta CDR3 regions from genomic DNA. The source study handled its data this way. Nucleated cell counts per sample were estimated from amplification of reference gene primers within the assay. To quantify the absolute abundance of each unique TCRbeta CDR3 rearrangement, sequence reads were collapsed and filtered. For each sample, productive Simpson clonality was calculated as the square root of Simpson's diversity index across productive rearrangements. This immuneACCESS table, as held by TCRdb, lists in-frame sequences with V and J called but not all clones. Of the missing ones, under half trace to an unresolved V gene in checked studies; the others have no known cause. The DNA was the basis for D and trimming; V, J and clone size are from that table. The sample contains about 80,000 clones, around nine tenths of them found a single time. Around 7.9% of the sample goes to the ten largest clones.

The rearranged segments are TRBV2 and TRBJ1-4, with TRBD1 tentatively as D gene (5 bases match). This TCR came from a man between 25 and 39 years old with acute or convalescent COVID-19. Sequenced sample: peripheral blood. DNA sequence: TGTGCCGGCCTCGGGGGAGGGAATGAAAAACTGTTTTTT. This translates into CAGLGGGNEKLFF.